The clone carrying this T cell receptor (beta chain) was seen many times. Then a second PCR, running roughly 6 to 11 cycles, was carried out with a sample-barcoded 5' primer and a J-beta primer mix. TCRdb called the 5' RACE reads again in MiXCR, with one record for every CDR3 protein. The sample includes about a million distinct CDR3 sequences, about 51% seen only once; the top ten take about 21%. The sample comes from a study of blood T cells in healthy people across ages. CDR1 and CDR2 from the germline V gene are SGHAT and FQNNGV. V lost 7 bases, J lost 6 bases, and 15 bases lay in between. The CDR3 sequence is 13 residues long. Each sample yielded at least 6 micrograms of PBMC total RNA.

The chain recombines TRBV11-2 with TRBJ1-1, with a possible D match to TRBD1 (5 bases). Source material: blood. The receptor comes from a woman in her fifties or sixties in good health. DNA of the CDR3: TGTGCCAGCAACCCGGGGTGGGGGGCTGAAGCTTTCTTT. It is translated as CASNPGWGAEAFF.